This T cell receptor (beta chain) was found in a study of blood T cell repertoires in COVID-19. Whole-study context: Italy, Spain and the United States were the sources of the convalescent and acute COVID-19 samples. The analysed material was cDNA or gDNA that came from T cells, B-cell-depleted T cells, or PBMCs.

This clone was counted once. Authors' processing steps: Reference gene primer amplification in the assay estimated nucleated cell counts. TCRdb's copy holds only in-frame clones and misses some; the assay was immunoSEQ multiplex PCR. V, J and clone size reflect that table, while D and trimming were determined from the DNA. Of about 150,000 clones listed, approximately 83% were seen once; the top ten hold roughly 3%. Trimming left V 4 bases short and J 7 bases short, with 19 bases between. This CDR3 has 16 amino acids. In germline, CDR1 is KGHDR, CDR2 SFDVKD. The sequence was collected from a man aged 65-85 years with acute or convalescent COVID-19. Sequencing used peripheral blood. The rearrangement links TRBV24-1 to TRBJ1-5; tentatively, D is TRBD1 (6 bases). CDR3 sequence reads: CATSDHLGGAGQPQHF. In nucleotides, the CDR3 is TGTGCCACCAGTGACCACCTCGGGGGGGCGGGCCAGCCCCAGCATTTT.